The 15 T cell receptor beta chains reported below all come from one sample, sequenced in a study of a mutant IDH1 vaccine in newly diagnosed glioma. The method was immunoSEQ multiplex PCR; TCRdb's version includes in-frame clones alone and lacks a portion of them. The table lists 30,000 to 35,000 clones, less than 90% of them singletons. Described time point: baseline, week 1 (first vaccination visit). Treatment: pre-vaccination baseline after standard-of-care therapy. The source was PBMCs, collected from a glioma patient treated with radiotherapy, temozolomide or both. The receptor source for this set is a woman between 35 and 50 years old with glioma.

This clone was picked up one time. The J gene is TRBJ2-1, the V gene TRBV9; maybe TRBD2 (5 bases). The CDR3 is 13 amino acids. Trimming removed 2 bases at V and 3 bases at J, with 6 bases between. Per the germline V gene, CDR1 is SGDLS and CDR2 is YYNGEE. This CDR3 is CASSVGSYNEQFF. The CDR3, as DNA: TGTGCCAGCAGCGTGGGGAGCTACAATGAGCAGTTCTTC.

This rearrangement joins TRBV7-9 to TRBJ2-1, with TRBD1 identical over 8 bases. J was trimmed by 9 bases and V by 4 bases; bases with no gene match: 2. The CDR3 totals 12 residues. The germline V gene encodes CDR1 SEHNR and CDR2 FQNEAQ (reference sequence). The CDR3 protein is CASSSTGAEQFF. The CDR3 nucleotides read TGTGCCAGCAGCTCGACAGGGGCTGAGCAGTTCTTC.

The chain carries TRBV30 and TRBJ1-5; TRBD1 matches at 7 bases. J gave up 2 bases and V 3 bases, and 4 bases lay outside the gene matches. Germline loops: CDR1 GTSNPN, CDR2 SVGIG (reference sequence). The CDR3 extends over 14 amino acids. CDR3 region: CAWSGQVGNQPQHF. The CDR3 DNA reads TGTGCCTGGAGCGGACAGGTGGGCAATCAGCCCCAGCATTTT. The variable domain in full, with the rest retrieved from reference TRBV30 and TRBJ1-5, is SQTIHQWPATLVQPVGSPLSLECTVEGTSNPNLYWYRQAAGRGLQLLFYSVGIGQISSEVPQNLSASRPQDRQFILSSKKLLLSDSGFYLCAWSGQVGNQPQHFGDGTRLSIL.

The rearrangement uses TRBV6-7 and TRBJ2-7, with 8 bases identical to TRBD2. TRBV6-7 is an ORF for which the function is uncertain. The CDR3 spans 16 residues. J gave up 5 bases and V 6 bases, and 15 bases lay outside the gene matches. The CDR3 DNA sequence: TGTGCCAGCAGCCGCCAGAGGCGGGGGGATATCAACGAGCAGTACTTC. It codes for CASSRQRRGDINEQYF.

This clone was picked up a small number of times. The chain couples TRBV5-1 to TRBJ1-1; 8 bases line up with TRBD1. V lost 4 bases and J lost 1; bases outside the gene matches: 9. There are 16 residues in the CDR3. Per the germline V gene, CDR1 is SGHRS and CDR2 is YFSETQ. DNA of the CDR3: TGCGCCAGCAGCCCCCAGGGGGCCGGCTCGAACACTGAAGCTTTCTTT. Translating it yields CASSPQGAGSNTEAFF.

The gene calls are TRBV27 and TRBJ1-1; no clear D. Germline V lookup: CDR1 MNHEY, CDR2 SMNVEV (reference sequence). Deletions cut 5 bases from V and 4 bases from J, with 17 bases between. This CDR3 comprises 15 residues. The CDR3 sequence is CASSMDLARGTEAFF. The CDR3 DNA reads TGTGCCAGCAGTATGGACCTGGCCCGCGGCACTGAAGCTTTCTTT.

For the CDR3, the DNA is TGTGCCAGCAGTGACGGGTTAGCGGGATACAATGAGCAGTTCTTC. It translates to CASSDGLAGYNEQFF. V is TRBV6-4 and J is TRBJ2-1; the match to TRBD2 covers 8 bases. Germline V CDR1 and CDR2: MRHNA, SNTAGT. With 2 bases clipped from V and 4 bases from J, the junction kept 4 bases outside the gene matches. CDR3 length: 15 residues.

This clone came up once. This chain connects TRBV6-1 to TRBJ1-2, with 10 bases that match TRBD1. J was trimmed by 7 bases and V by 1 base; bases with no gene match: 0. Germline V CDR1 and CDR2: MNHNS, SASEGT. The CDR3 length is 13 residues. CDR3 region: CASSEGQGAGYTF. CDR3 coding DNA: TGTGCCAGCAGTGAAGGACAGGGGGCTGGCTACACCTTC.

The chain carries TRBV5-4 and TRBJ1-1; D might be TRBD1 (6 bases). Trimming left V 4 bases short and J 1 base short, with 14 bases between. CDR1 SGHNT and CDR2 YYREEE come from the germline V gene (reference sequence). CDR3 size: 15 residues. The chain's CDR3 is CASSTGLTGNTEAFF. The CDR3 DNA follows: TGTGCCAGCAGCACAGGGCTTACGGGGAACACTGAAGCTTTCTTT.

This rearrangement joins TRBV19 to TRBJ1-4; D is uncertain. The V gene lost 4 bases and the J gene lost 2 bases, with 14 bases spanning the gap. This CDR3 spans 16 amino acids. The germline gives CDR1 LNHDA, CDR2 SQIVND (reference sequence). The CDR3 DNA sequence: TGTGCCAGTAGTAAAAACGGGGTCACGACTAATGAAAAACTGTTTTTT. Translating it yields CASSKNGVTTNEKLFF. Drawing the rest from reference TRBV19 and TRBJ1-4, the complete variable domain is DGGITQSPKYLFRKEGQNVTLSCEQNLNHDAMYWYRQDPGQGLRLIYYSQIVNDFQKGDIAEGYSVSREKKESFPLTVTSAQKNPTAFYLCASSKNGVTTNEKLFFGSGTQLSVL.

This chain links TRBV6-5 with TRBJ1-3, with D unclear. This CDR3 is built from 13 residues. The V end lost 0 bases, the J end lost 1 base, and 1 base lay between the germline ends. Germline V gene sequence: CDR1 MNHEY, CDR2 SVGAGI. CDR3 nucleotide sequence: TGTGCCAGCAGTTACTCGTCTGGAAACACCATATATTTT. Its protein product is CASSYSSGNTIYF.

V usage is TRBV7-2 and J usage is TRBJ1-2, with 9 bases identical to TRBD1. From germline, CDR1 is SGHTA and CDR2 FQGNSA. There are 15 residues in the CDR3. V was clipped by 1 base and J by 6 bases; unmatched bases: 6. CDR3 in DNA: TGTGCCAGCAGCTTAGTGCCGGGACAGGGCCATGGCTACACCTTC. It specifies CASSLVPGQGHGYTF.

The chain joins TRBV13 to TRBJ2-4, with 7 bases identical to TRBD1. The CDR3 spans 17 residues. The V segment lost 2 bases and the J segment 4 bases; nucleotides outside the gene matches: 11. CDR1 is PRHDT, CDR2 FYEKMQ, per germline (reference sequence). The CDR3 sequence is CASSLKGPSTGKNIQYF. CDR3 coding DNA: TGTGCCAGCAGCTTAAAGGGCCCCTCGACAGGGAAAAACATTCAGTACTTC.

This rearrangement joins TRBV18 to TRBJ1-1, with TRBD1 as a possible D gene (5 bases). V lost 3 bases, J lost 2 bases, and 13 bases lay in between. CDR1 is KGHSH, CDR2 LQKENI, per germline. There are 15 residues in the CDR3. The CDR3 loop is CASSPEKTVNTEAFF. The DNA for the CDR3 is TGTGCCAGCTCACCTGAGAAGACAGTCAACACTGAAGCTTTCTTT. Combining the CDR3 with reference TRBV18 and TRBJ1-1 gives the whole variable domain NAGVMQNPRHLVRRRGQEARLRCSPMKGHSHVYWYRQLPEEGLKFMVYLQKENIIDESGMPKERFSAEFPKEGPSILRIQQVVRGDSAAYFCASSPEKTVNTEAFFGQGTRLTVV.

This chain connects TRBV4-2 to TRBJ2-1, with 14 bases that match TRBD2. Germline CDR1 is LGHNA and CDR2 is YNFKEQ. CDR3 size: 21 residues. V was pared by 1 base and J by 2 bases, with 13 bases of the junction left unmatched. The CDR3 loop reads CASSQVRARTSGGRPYNEQFF. The CDR3 bases are TGTGCCAGCAGCCAAGTAAGGGCCCGGACTAGCGGGGGGAGGCCCTACAATGAGCAGTTCTTC.